This T cell receptor beta chain was identified in a study of OX40 agonist ivuxolimab in advanced cancers. In the study overall: Ivuxolimab was an agonistic, fully human IgG2 monoclonal antibody directed against OX40 (CD134), a costimulatory receptor. Of the roughly 50 dose-escalation patients, hepatocellular carcinoma was present in approximately 20, melanoma in roughly 15, renal cell carcinoma in 9 and head and neck cancer in 9. The purpose of peripheral TCRbeta sequencing was to test whether ivuxolimab changed TCR sequence diversity and led to clonal T-cell expansion. The paper reports the monotherapy dose-escalation portion (N of about 52 patients) of the phase I ivuxolimab trial. Partial responses occurred in three dose-escalation patients, of whom one had hepatocellular carcinoma and two had cutaneous melanoma. Patients were allowed to have had prior anti-PD-1, anti-PD-L1 or anti-CTLA-4 therapy, and 40% to 45% of the dose-escalation patients had previously received checkpoint inhibitors. Intravenous ivuxolimab was administered to patients every 2 weeks at six dose levels: 0.01, 0.1, 0.3, 1.5, 3 and 10 mg/kg. In the dose-escalation cohort, more than 75% of patients were male, and the mean age was approximately 55 years, with a range of roughly 20 to 80.

To sequence the TCRbeta CDR3 region, genomic DNA was isolated from the sorted cells. The immunoSEQ Assay was used to sequence the TCRbeta CDR3 regions. The source is immuneACCESS, and TCRdb retained only in-frame sequences with V and J called. Part of the clones is not carried over; for the studies checked, unresolved V genes explain less than half of this, and the remainder is unexplained. The table for this sample lists fewer than 95,000 clones; under 95% of them were counted only once. The top ten clonotypes cover approximately 0.78% of the sample. The trial excluded patients who had a history of autoimmune disease or who were on systemic immunosuppression. In every dose cohort, peripheral blood was drawn for TCR sequencing at baseline, cycle 4 day 1, and cycle 7 day 1. Samples were obtained from an open-label, multicenter, first-in-human phase I dose-escalation trial of ivuxolimab. The trial enrolled adults with locally advanced or metastatic head and neck squamous cell, hepatocellular, melanoma or renal cell carcinoma. Before TCR sequencing, CD4+ and CD8+ T cells were separately sorted from peripheral blood.

Comment on this clone: This clone's antigen is unknown. No much larger clonotype is one base removed from it; base qualities were not supplied.

Overall study results and their limits: At doses of 0.1 to 3.0 mg/kg, clonal expansion of both CD4+ and CD8+ T cells in blood was seen between baseline and week 6. After ivuxolimab, CD8+ T cells had more expanded clones than CD4+ T cells on average. Low levels of normalized T-cell clonal expansion were also seen in some patients who did not respond. Antigen specificity was not determined for the clonally expanded peripheral T cells. In partial responders in the 0.1-3.0 mg/kg groups, normalized peripheral clonal expansion was found to be among the lowest, especially among CD8+ T cells.

The CDR3, from cysteine to phenylalanine, totals 13 residues. This entry keeps only the CDR3 DNA: 39 bases, framed from base 1. Via the germline V gene, CDR1 is SGDLS and CDR2 YYNGEE. V drops 3 bases and J drops 4 bases, leaving 8 bases in between. Specimen: CD4+ or CD8+ T cells sorted from blood, collected in a trial of the OX40 agonist ivuxolimab. This sequence was found in an adult with an advanced solid tumor such as melanoma, head and neck, liver or kidney cancer. The chain links TRBV9 with TRBJ2-1; tentative D gene TRBD1, with 6 bases matching. The nucleotide sequence is given as TGTGCCAGCAGCGAGGGGGATTACAATGAGCAGTTCTTC. The translation is CASSEGDYNEQFF.